These 24 T cell receptor delta chains originate from one sample sequenced in a study of Vδ1+ human thymocytes. Study-wide results and caveats: Thymic TRG and TRD repertoires appeared highly polyclonal.

The template was reverse-transcribed extracted RNA. The CDR3 regions were amplified by multiplex PCR from V-gene primers to a constant-region primer. TCRdb called clones anew from the multiplex PCR reads with CATT. The table records about 20,000 delta-chain clones, around 7.9% of them present only once. Their recognized antigens are unknown. The sample was Vdelta1+ gamma-delta thymocytes from the thymus. Subset given: FACS-sorted CD3+ TCRalphabeta- TCRVdelta1+ TCRVdelta2- thymocytes. The source is a child younger than two who had congenital heart surgery.

This chain uses TRDV2 with TRDJ3; D call uncertain. CDR1 is GEAIGNYY and CDR2 is EKD in the germline V gene. This CDR3 is built from 17 residues. V was clipped by 3 bases and J by 1 base, with 12 bases between them. CDR3 amino acids: CACDQTVGSWDTRQMFF. The CDR3 DNA follows: TGTGCCTGTGACCAGACTGTGGGATCCTGGGACACCCGACAGATGTTTTTC.

The chain combines TRDV1 with TRDJ1, with 12 bases that match TRDD3. The CDR3 totals 20 residues. Germline V CDR1 and CDR2: TSWWSYY, QGS. V trimming: 2 bases; J trimming: 7 bases; junction bases outside the gene matches: 20. CDR3 in DNA: TGTGCTCTTGGGGAAGCCTTCCTACACGTCGACTGGGGGATACAGGGTAAACTCATCTTT. This gives the protein CALGEAFLHVDWGIQGKLIF.

This chain connects TRDV1 to TRDJ1; TRDD3 matches 9 bases. The CDR3 is 21 residues long. CDR1 is TSWWSYY and CDR2 is QGS in the germline V gene. The ends lost 4 bases at V and 0 bases at J; junction bases unmatched: 21. CDR3 nucleotides: TGTGCTCTTGGGGTCGCCCCACTGGGGGACCCCTCCTTGGGGTACACCGATAAACTCATCTTT. Amino acids: CALGVAPLGDPSLGYTDKLIF.

This chain uses TRDV1 with TRDJ1, with D possibly TRDD3 on 5 matching bases. V lost 3 bases, J lost 6 bases, and 38 bases lay in between. The CDR3 is 22 residues long. From germline, CDR1 is TSWWSYY and CDR2 QGS. CDR3 residues: CALGERGVRTYSPPPEGNKLIF. The CDR3 DNA reads TGTGCTCTTGGGGAGCGGGGAGTACGGACGTACTCCCCTCCACCTGAGGGAAATAAACTCATCTTT.

The chain carries TRDV1 and TRDJ1; D call uncertain. The J gene was not available in TCRdb and was assigned here by matching the DNA to germline segments. This CDR3 is 18 amino acids long. V dropped 1 base and J dropped 2 bases, with 20 bases sitting between them. Germline V gives CDR1 TSWWSYY, CDR2 QGS. The CDR3 DNA follows: TGTGCTCTTGGGGAACGACCTTGTCCCGAGTATGGTACCGATAAACTCATCTTT. Amino acids: CALGERPCPEYGTDKLIF.

The V gene remains uncalled, whereas the J gene is TRDJ1; TRDD3, the table's D call, lacks a check against the DNA. The CDR3 is made up of 22 amino acids. This CDR3 reads CALGELAFLRWLGPLHTDKLIF. CDR3 nucleotide sequence: TGTGCTCTTGGGGAACTTGCCTTCCTAAGATGGCTGGGGCCACTTCACACCGATAAACTCATCTTT.

This clone showed up just a few times. The genes are TRDV1 and TRDJ1, with TRDD3 matching over 8 bases. Germline values: CDR1 TSWWSYY, CDR2 QGS. The trim removed 2 bases at V and 9 bases at J, leaving 14 bases unmatched. CDR3 length equals 16 residues. CDR3: CALGEGTQRGDMELIF. CDR3 in DNA: TGTGCTCTTGGGGAAGGCACCCAAAGGGGGGATATGGAACTCATCTTT.

The chain carries TRDV1 and TRDJ1; D call uncertain. The V gene lost 3 bases and the J gene lost 7 bases, with 18 bases spanning the gap. The germline gives CDR1 TSWWSYY, CDR2 QGS. This CDR3 spans 15 amino acids. CDR3 region: CALGESTHIPGKLIF. CDR3 bases: TGTGCTCTTGGGGAGTCCACCCACATTCCGGGTAAACTCATCTTT.

This clone was counted between two and nine times. The chain is built from TRDV1 and TRDJ1; 7 bases align to TRDD3. The ends lost 0 bases at V and 1 base at J; junction bases unmatched: 11. CDR1 TSWWSYY and CDR2 QGS come from the germline V gene. The CDR3 spans 18 residues. CDR3 in DNA: TGTGCTCTTGGGGAACTTCCCTGTCTCTACTGGGGCACCGATAAACTCATCTTT. This codes for CALGELPCLYWGTDKLIF.

The rearrangement joins TRDV1 to TRDJ1; TRDD3 matches at 10 bases. Germline V CDR1 and CDR2: TSWWSYY, QGS. V was clipped by 0 bases and J by 9 bases; unmatched bases: 16. This CDR3 has 18 residues. Written as DNA, the CDR3 is TGTGCTCTTGGGGAACTAAGTTCCTACGTACTGGGGGATGGGGAACTCATCTTT. Residues: CALGELSSYVLGDGELIF.

The chain combines TRDV1 with TRDJ1; 8 nucleotides match TRDD3. TCRdb lists no J gene, so it was determined here by aligning the DNA to germline. The ends lost 1 base at V and 0 bases at J; junction bases unmatched: 16. This CDR3 has 20 amino acids. CDR1 and CDR2 from the germline V gene are TSWWSYY and QGS. The CDR3, as DNA: TGTGCTCTTGGGGAACAAAGGCGGTCCCCGGGATACGCCTACACCGATAAACTCATCTTT. It translates to CALGEQRRSPGYAYTDKLIF.

This clone was found a few times. The chain links TRDV1 to TRDJ1, with TRDD3 matching 10 bases. Germline V gene data show CDR1 as TSWWSYY and CDR2 as QGS. J was trimmed by 7 bases and V by 0 bases; bases with no gene match: 17. This CDR3 has 19 amino acids. The CDR3 spells CALGELPVAGDTRISKLIF. The CDR3 DNA reads TGTGCTCTTGGGGAACTTCCGGTGGCGGGGGATACGCGTATTTCTAAACTCATCTTT.

This chain connects TRDV1 to TRDJ1, with D hard to call. Trimming left V 0 bases short and J 0 bases short, with 23 bases between. The CDR3 covers 20 residues. The germline V gene encodes CDR1 TSWWSYY and CDR2 QGS. For the CDR3, the DNA is TGTGCTCTTGGGGAACTGCCCCGTTCCGCCGCCCCTTATTACACCGATAAACTCATCTTT. Translated, it gives CALGELPRSAAPYYTDKLIF.

About this clone: At one end, the junction sequence differs from germline, possibly due to a read error. The gene calls are TRDV1 and TRDJ1; D tentatively fits TRDD2 or TRDD3 (8 bases each). Germline assignment: CDR1 TSWWSYY and CDR2 QGS. CDR3 length: 21 residues. The CDR3 nucleotides are TGTGCTCTTGGGGGGGATCTTCCTACGGGGGATAAGGGCAAAAACACCGATGAACTCATCTTT. Translating gives CALGGDLPTGDKGKNTDELIF.

Note on this clone: The sample holds other DNA sequences that translate to the same CDR3. The chain recombines TRDV1 with TRDJ1, with D possibly being TRDD2 (6 bases). The length of the CDR3 is 17 residues. Trimming stripped 1 base from V and 1 base from J, with 16 bases between. Germline V gene sequence: CDR1 TSWWSYY, CDR2 QGS. The CDR3 sequence: CALGEPSFPPATDKLIF. CDR3 sequence (DNA): TGTGCTCTTGGGGAACCCTCCTTCCCCCCCGCCACCGATAAACTCATCTTT.

The chain carries TRDV1 and TRDJ1; 11 bases agree with TRDD3. Unmatched junction bases numbered 13, after V lost 10 bases and J lost 0 bases. This CDR3 comprises 17 residues. Germline CDR1 is TSWWSYY and CDR2 is QGS. The CDR3, as DNA: TGTGCTCCAGGTCCCGACTGGGGGATAACCGACACCGATAAACTCATCTTT. Amino acid sequence: CAPGPDWGITDTDKLIF.

By frequency in the sample, this clone is medium-sized. This chain joins TRDV2 and TRDJ1, with TRDD3 matching over 12 bases. The CDR3 is made up of 18 amino acids. The V segment lost 1 base and the J segment 0 bases; nucleotides outside the gene matches: 8. The germline V gene encodes CDR1 GEAIGNYY and CDR2 EKD. Here the CDR3 DNA reads TGTGCCTGTGACACTGTACTGGGGGATACCGGTTACACCGATAAACTCATCTTT. Its protein is CACDTVLGDTGYTDKLIF.

This clone was recorded a few times. The chain is built from TRDV3 and TRDJ1; possibly TRDD3 for D (7 bases). V lost 3 bases, J lost 0 bases, and 32 bases lay in between. The CDR3 consists of 20 residues. Germline V gene data show CDR1 as TVYSNPD and CDR2 as GDNSRS (reference sequence). The DNA for the CDR3 is TGTGCCTTCCCCCCTTCCGCCTTGGGGATATTCCTCCGGTACACCGATAAACTCATCTTT. This gives the protein CAFPPSALGIFLRYTDKLIF.

There are a few counts of this clone. This chain uses TRDV1 with TRDJ1; 10 positions agree with TRDD3. The V gene's germline CDR1 is TSWWSYY and CDR2 QGS. Trimming at V came to 1 base and at J to 0 bases, leaving 14 bases not matched to a gene. The CDR3 has 20 amino acids. The CDR3: CALGEPSHSPTGGYTDKLIF. CDR3 bases: TGTGCTCTTGGGGAACCTTCACATTCGCCTACTGGGGGATACACCGATAAACTCATCTTT.

The chain joins TRDV1 to TRDJ1; possible D gene TRDD3, 6 bases. Germline lookup yields CDR1 TSWWSYY and CDR2 QGS. Trimming took 4 bases from V and 0 from J, leaving 27 bases between them. This CDR3 spans 20 amino acids. In nucleotides, the CDR3 is TGTGCTCTTGGGGGGAGCCTTAAGGAGAGCTGGGGATCGTACACCGATAAACTCATCTTT. This encodes CALGGSLKESWGSYTDKLIF.

This clone turned up a few times. This chain connects TRDV1 to TRDJ1; D is perhaps TRDD3 (6 bases). Germline CDR1 is TSWWSYY and CDR2 is QGS. The V gene lost 0 bases and the J gene lost 1 base, with 24 bases spanning the gap. The CDR3 has 20 amino acids. The CDR3 region is CALGELEALYTTGFTDKLIF. CDR3 coding DNA: TGTGCTCTTGGGGAACTAGAGGCACTCTACACCACTGGGTTCACCGATAAACTCATCTTT.

The chain has TRDV2 and TRDJ1; D perhaps matches TRDD3 (5 bases). TCRdb supplies no J gene; here it was assigned by aligning the nucleotide sequence to germline. Trimming took 0 bases from V and 0 from J, leaving 16 bases between them. The CDR3 covers 17 residues. Germline CDR1 and CDR2: GEAIGNYY and EKD. The CDR3 DNA reads TGTGCCTGTGACACCGGGGGGGTTACTCAGTACACCGATAAACTCATCTTT. As protein: CACDTGGVTQYTDKLIF.

This clone was observed a handful of times. V gene TRDV1 combines with J gene TRDJ1; 9 nucleotides align to TRDD3. J was trimmed by 3 bases and V by 2 bases; bases with no gene match: 19. This CDR3 is 20 amino acids long. Germline CDR1 is TSWWSYY and CDR2 is QGS. The CDR3 DNA follows: TGTGCTCTTGGGGAAATCGGAGGAGCCTGGGGGATCCCCTGGGCCGATAAACTCATCTTT. It codes for CALGEIGGAWGIPWADKLIF.

This chain joins TRDV1 and TRDJ1, with D tentatively TRDD2 (9 bases). Germline V gene data show CDR1 as TSWWSYY and CDR2 as QGS. V lost 3 bases and J 0 bases, leaving 23 bases between the germline ends. The CDR3 contains 19 residues. Here the CDR3 DNA reads TGTGCTCTTGGGGATTCCCCTTCCTACTGGGGGCCTCACACCGATAAACTCATCTTT. Its translation is CALGDSPSYWGPHTDKLIF.